The rows below give T cell receptor beta chains drawn from one sample of a study of CD8 T cells in ankylosing spondylitis. MiXCR, run by TCRdb on the 5' RACE reads, gives a single entry per CDR3 protein. The sample comprises hundreds of thousands of distinct CDR3 sequences, 20% of which are singletons, and approximately 14% rests with the top ten. Material: blood, either unsorted or a sorted T cell fraction (not recorded which). These TCRs come from a male donor with ankylosing spondylitis or in good health (not recorded which). Both conserved end residues are part of each CDR3. The D gene is left open where the match is weak. Clone size is shown for a subset of rows, as once, few, many or a class of expanded clone.

10,TRBJ1-2,-,-,TRBV12-3/TRBV12-4,CASRGDGYTF,TGTGCCAGCAGAGGAGACGGCTACACCTTC
11,TRBJ2-7,many,-,TRBV12-3/TRBV12-4,CASSFLNEQYF,TGTGCCAGCAGCTTTCTCAACGAGCAGTACTTC
13,TRBJ1-6,many,-,TRBV12-3/TRBV12-4,CASSPGGNSPLHF,TGTGCCAGCAGCCCGGGAGGGAATTCACCCCTCCACTTT
16,TRBJ2-1,few,-,TRBV6-5,CASSYSMLALYNEQFF,TGTGCCAGCAGTTACTCGATGTTAGCCCTATACAATGAGCAGTTCTTC
13,TRBJ2-3,few,TRBD1,TRBV11-3,CASSSDRGYTQYF,TGTGCCAGCAGCTCAGACAGGGGCTATACGCAGTATTTT
15,TRBJ2-1,-,-,TRBV6-5,CASSYGGKSYNEQFF,TGTGCCAGCAGTTATGGGGGCAAATCCTACAATGAGCAGTTCTTC
16,TRBJ2-5,-,TRBD2,TRBV6-1,CASSGRGAGLQETQYF,TGTGCCAGCAGTGGCCGGGGAGCGGGGCTCCAAGAGACCCAGTACTTC
15,TRBJ1-4,-,-,TRBV12-3/TRBV12-4,CASSLERRTNEKLFF,TGTGCCAGCAGTTTAGAAAGACGAACTAATGAAAAACTGTTTTTT
13,TRBJ2-7,-,-,TRBV9,CASGDSLGYEQYF,TGTGCCAGCGGGGACTCCTTGGGCTACGAGCAGTACTTC
13,TRBJ2-7,once,-,TRBV27,CASSSHQGYEQYF,TGTGCCAGCAGTTCTCACCAGGGGTACGAGCAGTACTTC
14,TRBJ2-5,-,TRBD2,TRBV5-6,CASSQGGASETQYF,TGTGCCAGCAGTCAGGGAGGGGCCTCAGAGACCCAGTACTTC
15,TRBJ2-1,few,TRBD2,TRBV29-1,CSVEDETSGADEQFF,TGCAGCGTTGAGGATGAGACTAGCGGGGCGGATGAGCAGTTCTTC
16,TRBJ2-2,-,TRBD1,TRBV7-3,CASSFSWTGRTGELFF,TGTGCCAGCAGCTTCTCCTGGACAGGGCGGACCGGGGAGCTGTTTTTT
16,TRBJ2-7,-,-,TRBV27,CASSRRAGTFAYEQYF,TGTGCCAGCAGCCGCCGAGCCGGGACCTTCGCCTACGAGCAGTACTTC
14,TRBJ2-7,-,-,TRBV7-9,CASSLFPDRYEQYF,TGTGCCAGCAGCTTATTCCCCGATAGATACGAGCAGTACTTC
16,TRBJ2-2,once,TRBD2,TRBV6-5,CASSWGLAGKAGELFF,TGTGCCAGCAGTTGGGGACTAGCGGGGAAGGCCGGGGAGCTGTTTTTT
14,TRBJ2-1,few,TRBD2,TRBV19,CASSGGPLYNEQFF,TGTGCCAGCAGCGGGGGCCCACTCTACAATGAGCAGTTCTTC
16,TRBJ2-3,few,TRBD2,TRBV20-1,CSARGQRGGEVDTQYF,TGCAGTGCTAGGGGTCAGCGGGGGGGCGAAGTGGATACGCAGTATTTT
15,TRBJ2-1,few,TRBD1,TRBV4-1,CASSQTGTGGNEQFF,TGCGCCAGCAGCCAAACCGGGACAGGGGGAAATGAGCAGTTCTTC
14,TRBJ1-1,-,-,TRBV29-1,CSVEDGEVGTEAFF,TGCAGCGTTGAAGACGGAGAAGTTGGCACTGAAGCTTTCTTT
15,TRBJ2-7,-,-,TRBV29-1,CSVIPRVSNSYEQYF,TGCAGCGTTATACCCAGGGTTTCCAACTCCTACGAGCAGTACTTC
15,TRBJ1-5,-,TRBD1,TRBV12-3/TRBV12-4,CASSLEGAGNQPQHF,TGTGCCAGCAGTTTGGAGGGGGCAGGGAATCAGCCCCAGCATTTT
16,TRBJ2-1,-,-,TRBV7-9,CASSLAGLPLHNEQFF,TGTGCCAGCAGCTTAGCGGGCCTACCCCTACACAATGAGCAGTTCTTC
15,TRBJ2-7,few,TRBD2,TRBV7-9,CASSETPAGSYEQYF,TGTGCCAGCAGCGAAACTCCAGCGGGGTCCTACGAGCAGTACTTC
12,TRBJ1-3,few,-,TRBV12-3/TRBV12-4,CANRLPGNTIYF,TGTGCCAACCGTCTCCCTGGAAACACCATATATTTT
15,TRBJ2-7,-,TRBD2,TRBV6-2/TRBV6-3,CASSSGRGGIDEQYF,TGTGCCAGCAGTTCCGGACGGGGGGGGATCGACGAGCAGTACTTC
17,TRBJ2-3,-,TRBD2,TRBV7-9,CASLTSRLAGTPDTQYF,TGTGCCAGCCTCACCTCCCGGCTAGCGGGGACCCCAGATACGCAGTATTTT
18,TRBJ2-7,few,TRBD2,TRBV6-1,CASSPTSGGPYLSYEQYF,TGTGCCAGCAGCCCCACTAGCGGGGGGCCCTACCTCTCCTACGAGCAGTACTTC
16,TRBJ2-5,-,TRBD2,TRBV12-3/TRBV12-4,CASTNGLSGAPGTQYF,TGTGCCAGCACTAATGGACTAAGCGGGGCCCCGGGGACCCAGTACTTC
13,TRBJ1-4,few,-,TRBV27,CASSPRVGEKLFF,TGTGCCAGCTCCCCAAGGGTCGGCGAAAAACTGTTTTTT
13,TRBJ2-2,-,-,TRBV18,CASSLESSGELFF,TGTGCCAGCTCACTAGAATCGTCCGGGGAGCTGTTTTTT
15,TRBJ2-5,-,-,TRBV4-1,CASSQFSDGQETQYF,TGCGCCAGCAGCCAATTTTCGGACGGCCAAGAGACCCAGTACTTC
12,TRBJ2-7,few,-,TRBV12-3/TRBV12-4,CASSSGHYEQYF,TGTGCCAGCAGTTCCGGACACTACGAGCAGTACTTC
16,TRBJ2-1,few,TRBD2,TRBV5-1,CASSLGGGGKYNEQFF,TGCGCCAGCAGCTTGGGGGGCGGGGGAAAATACAATGAGCAGTTCTTC
14,TRBJ2-6,-,-,TRBV12-3/TRBV12-4,CASCRSRGANVLTF,TGTGCCAGCTGCCGCTCTCGAGGGGCCAACGTCCTGACTTTC
12,TRBJ1-2,few,-,TRBV12-3/TRBV12-4,CASSFFDSGYTF,TGTGCCAGCAGTTTTTTTGACAGCGGCTACACCTTC
16,TRBJ2-2,-,-,TRBV10-2,CASSLNPETYTGELFF,TGCGCCAGCAGTCTCAATCCGGAGACTTACACCGGGGAGCTGTTTTTT
12,TRBJ2-1,-,-,TRBV12-3/TRBV12-4,CASRTFGNEQFF,TGTGCCAGCAGAACGTTCGGGAATGAGCAGTTCTTC
17,TRBJ1-1,few,-,TRBV20-1,CSARDDAGQFMNTEAFF,TGCAGTGCTAGAGATGACGCGGGTCAGTTCATGAACACTGAAGCTTTCTTT
13,TRBJ2-7,many,-,TRBV10-3,CAIQGLERYEQYF,TGTGCCATACAGGGTTTGGAGCGTTACGAGCAGTACTTC
14,TRBJ2-7,-,-,TRBV20-1,CSAEEVLGAYEQYF,TGCAGTGCCGAAGAAGTCCTCGGGGCCTACGAGCAGTACTTC
15,TRBJ2-7,-,-,TRBV28,CSSSGYRDTAHEQYF,TGTTCCAGCAGTGGATACCGGGACACCGCCCACGAGCAGTACTTC
14,TRBJ2-6,few,-,TRBV10-3,CATGGGSGANVLTF,TGTGCCACCGGAGGGGGATCTGGGGCCAACGTCCTGACTTTC
15,TRBJ1-2,once,-,TRBV5-6,CASSFPPGVVLGYTF,TGTGCCAGCAGCTTCCCGCCTGGAGTTGTTCTCGGCTACACCTTC
15,TRBJ2-3,-,-,TRBV12-3/TRBV12-4,CATNKGQPSTDTQYF,TGTGCCACCAACAAAGGGCAACCTAGCACAGATACGCAGTATTTT